Given below is one T cell receptor (beta chain) in context. This sample was included in a study of T cells in Graves' hyperthyroidism and ophthalmopathy. RNA transcripts yielded amplified TCR beta CDR3 regions. HTBI primers were the set used in a first-round RT-PCR of the TCR CDR3. TCRdb fed the multiplex PCR reads into MiXCR, producing one record per CDR3 protein. Of 300,000 to 500,000 distinct CDR3 sequences in the sample, about 14% are singletons; the top ten hold around 28%. Trimming cost V 0 bases and J 9 bases, with 15 bases left between them. This CDR3 is 15 amino acids long. Germline V CDR1 and CDR2: SGHDN, FVKESK. The cohort's ophthalmopathy patients, a group with duration under 3 months, had a Clinical Activity Score of at least 3 and a NOSPECS grade of at least 4. Diagnostic decisions used clinical symptoms, serum thyroxine and TRAb, thyroid ultrasound and orbital computed tomography.

Material: blood. The TCR sequence derives from a man aged 45-60 years with Graves' ophthalmopathy. V gene TRBV14 combines with J gene TRBJ2-1; unclear D gene. This CDR3 reads CASSQDLGWSSEQFF. The CDR3 DNA is TGTGCCAGCAGCCAAGATCTTGGGTGGAGTAGTGAGCAGTTCTTC. The whole variable domain, remainder taken from reference TRBV14 and TRBJ2-1, is EAGVTQFPSHSVIEKGQTVTLRCDPISGHDNLYWYRRVMGKEIKFLLHFVKESKQDESGMPNNRFLAERTGGTYSTLKVQPAELEDSGVYFCASSQDLGWSSEQFFGPGTRLTVL.